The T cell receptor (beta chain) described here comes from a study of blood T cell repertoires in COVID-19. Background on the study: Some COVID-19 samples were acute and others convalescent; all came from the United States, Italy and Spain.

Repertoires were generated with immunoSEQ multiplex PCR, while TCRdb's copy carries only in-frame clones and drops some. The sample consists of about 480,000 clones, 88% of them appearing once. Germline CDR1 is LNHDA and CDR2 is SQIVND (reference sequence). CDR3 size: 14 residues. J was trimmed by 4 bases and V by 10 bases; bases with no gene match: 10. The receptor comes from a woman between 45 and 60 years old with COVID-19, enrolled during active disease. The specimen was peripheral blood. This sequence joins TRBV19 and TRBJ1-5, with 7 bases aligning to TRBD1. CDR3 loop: CATRTGQTNQPQHF. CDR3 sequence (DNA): TGTGCCACCCGGACAGGCCAGACAAATCAGCCCCAGCATTTT.